One sample yielded the 20 T cell receptor beta chains listed below, sequenced in a study of low-dose radiotherapy and immunotherapy resistance in tumors. Gene-specific TRAV and TRBV primers were used for first-strand cDNA, covering alpha and beta chains. PCR amplification of the TCRs was performed with Phusion for 15 to 25 PCR cycles, and it relied on a constant-region primer together with a V-primer adapter. TCRdb redid the calling of the reads with MiXCR, one entry per CDR3 protein. Here the sample spans 5,000 to 7,000 distinct CDR3 sequences, 70% to 80% being singletons. All receptors derive from a human donor with advanced metastatic prostate, ovarian, gallbladder or colorectal cancer (not recorded which). This table probably holds off-target reads from a library built for another chain.

CDR3 nucleotides: TGTGCCAGCAGCTCCTTAGAGGGGAGTGGGGGCTACACCTTC. Amino acid sequence: CASSSLEGSGGYTF. V gene TRBV7-6 combines with J gene TRBJ1-2, with D perhaps TRBD1 (5 bases). The CDR3 length is 14 residues. V lost 4 bases to trimming and J lost 8 bases, with 17 bases between them. Germline values: CDR1 SGHVS, CDR2 FNYEAQ.

This clonotype has only a few counts. The V and J genes are TRBV14 and TRBJ2-7; TRBD1 matches 9 bases. The CDR3 sequence is 14 residues long. Germline trimming cut 2 bases from V and 6 bases from J; bases unmatched to any gene: 5. The V gene's germline CDR1 is SGHDN and CDR2 FVKESK. In DNA, the CDR3 is TGTGCCAGCAGCCAATTGGGGACAGGGTCCGAGCAGTACTTC. It is translated as CASSQLGTGSEQYF.

V usage is TRBV11-1 and J usage is TRBJ2-5; 10 bases align to TRBD2. The CDR3 is made up of 17 amino acids. J lost 0 bases, V lost 6 bases, and 10 bases had no gene match. Germline values: CDR1 SGHAT, CDR2 FQDESV (reference sequence). The CDR3 DNA reads as TGTGCCAGCAGAAGAAGGACTAGCGGACAGTACCAAGAGACCCAGTACTTC. This encodes CASRRRTSGQYQETQYF.

V gene TRBV14 combines with J gene TRBJ1-1, with D unresolved. The ends were cut back, 5 bases at V and 4 bases at J, with 11 bases in the middle. The CDR3 loop spans 13 amino acids. Germline V lookup: CDR1 SGHDN, CDR2 FVKESK. The CDR3 sequence: CASSFSVGTEAFF. The CDR3 bases are TGTGCCAGCAGCTTCAGTGTCGGCACTGAAGCTTTCTTT.

Judged by abundance, this clonotype is medium-sized. The chain is built from TRBV12-3 or TRBV12-4 and TRBJ2-2; TRBD1 aligns across 8 bases. Trimming cost V 5 bases and J 5 bases; bases outside gene matches: 10. The CDR3 covers 16 residues. CDR3 DNA: TGTGCCAGCAGTCCCCCCCACAGGGGGTCGACCGGGGAGCTGTTTTTT. Protein product: CASSPPHRGSTGELFF.

CDR3 sequence reads: CASREVAGTYNEQFF. CDR3 DNA sequence: TGCGCCAGCAGAGAGGTAGCGGGGACCTACAATGAGCAGTTCTTC. The chain couples TRBV5-1 to TRBJ2-1; 8 bases are shared with TRBD2. Trimming cost V 5 bases and J 2 bases; bases outside gene matches: 6. There are 15 residues in the CDR3. The germline V gene encodes CDR1 SGHRS and CDR2 YFSETQ.

The gene calls are TRBV12-3 or TRBV12-4 and TRBJ2-2; TRBD1 aligns across 8 bases. This CDR3 spans 16 amino acids. Trimming at V came to 7 bases and at J to 0 bases, leaving 7 bases not matched to a gene. The CDR3 spells CASNTGGSSNTGELFF. In nucleotides, the CDR3 is TGTGCCAGCAACACAGGGGGATCTTCGAACACCGGGGAGCTGTTTTTT.

The chain couples TRBV7-2 to TRBJ2-1; 7 nucleotides match TRBD2. The germline V gene has CDR1 SGHTA and CDR2 FQGNSA. Trimming took 3 bases from V and 8 from J; bases not matched to a gene: 16. The CDR3 consists of 17 residues. The CDR3 DNA reads as TGTGCCAGCAGCTTTCGGGGTCGCGGGAGAGAAGGAGATGAGCAGTTCTTC. Protein: CASSFRGRGREGDEQFF.

The genes are TRBV19 and TRBJ2-2; D not certain. This CDR3 comprises 14 residues. CDR1 LNHDA and CDR2 SQIVND come from the germline V gene (reference sequence). V lost 3 bases to trimming and J lost 3 bases, with 8 bases between them. CDR3: CASSMKADTGELFF. The CDR3 bases are TGTGCCAGTAGTATGAAGGCCGACACCGGGGAGCTGTTTTTT.

The chain links TRBV3-1 to TRBJ1-3, with D perhaps TRBD1 (5 bases). Germline V gene sequence: CDR1 LGHDT, CDR2 YNNKEL (reference sequence). The CDR3 has 13 amino acids. V was shortened by 4 bases and J by 5 bases, with 9 bases between the two germline ends. The CDR3 spells CASSPKGRNTIYF. DNA for the CDR3: TGTGCCAGCAGCCCAAAGGGGCGAAACACCATATATTTT.

The gene calls are TRBV12-3 or TRBV12-4 and TRBJ2-1, with a weak D call TRBD1 (5 bases). Trimming left V 7 bases short and J 7 bases short, with 17 bases between. The CDR3 spans 14 residues. CDR3 sequence reads: CASTPSGKLNEQFF. The CDR3 nucleotides are TGTGCCAGCACCCCATCAGGGAAATTGAATGAGCAGTTCTTC.

The chain links TRBV18 to TRBJ2-7; perhaps D is TRBD1 or TRBD2 (6 bases each). In germline, CDR1 is KGHSH, CDR2 LQKENI. This CDR3 contains 14 residues. Trimming removed 3 bases from V and 2 bases from J, with 11 bases in between. CDR3 residues: CASSPGGPTYEQYF. Written as DNA, the CDR3 is TGTGCCAGCTCACCTGGGGGGCCGACCTACGAGCAGTACTTC.

V is TRBV7-2 and J is TRBJ2-5; D call uncertain. The germline gives CDR1 SGHTA, CDR2 FQGNSA. This CDR3 spans 12 amino acids. Trimming removed 1 base from V and 5 bases from J, with 5 bases in between. As DNA, the CDR3 is TGTGCCAGCAGCTTAGTCTGGGAGACCCAGTACTTC. Amino acid sequence: CASSLVWETQYF.

V usage is TRBV6-6 and J usage is TRBJ2-1; TRBD1 aligns across 8 bases. The germline V gene encodes CDR1 MNHNY and CDR2 SVGAGI (reference sequence). The CDR3 has 12 residues. V shed 6 bases and J 8 bases; nucleotides not matched to a gene: 3. CDR3 sequence (DNA): TGTGCCAGCAGCCAACAGGGGGATGAGCAGTTCTTC. Protein sequence: CASSQQGDEQFF.

The chain carries TRBV6-2 or TRBV6-3 and TRBJ2-5; no firm D call. V shed 4 bases and J shed 4 bases, with 7 bases lying between them. In germline, CDR1 is MNHEY, CDR2 SVGEGT. The CDR3 sequence is 12 residues long. The CDR3 DNA is TGTGCCAGCAGTTTGAAGGGAGAGACCCAGTACTTC. It specifies CASSLKGETQYF.

This clonotype has a handful of counts. The chain links TRBV28 to TRBJ2-3; D gene uncertain. Trimming cost V 3 bases and J 2 bases, with 6 bases left between them. Germline lookup yields CDR1 MDHEN and CDR2 SYDVKM. The CDR3 totals 13 residues. CDR3 residues: CASSLSSTDTQYF. CDR3 DNA sequence: TGTGCCAGCAGTTTGAGCTCCACAGATACGCAGTATTTT.

The chain uses TRBV20-1 and TRBJ2-1; 13 nucleotides agree with TRBD2. This CDR3 spans 16 amino acids. J gave up 3 bases and V 4 bases, and 6 bases lay outside the gene matches. The germline V gene has CDR1 DFQATT and CDR2 SNEGSKA (reference sequence). CDR3 in DNA: TGCAGTGCTATTGGACTAGCGGGAGAGGTCTACAATGAGCAGTTCTTC. Translated, it gives CSAIGLAGEVYNEQFF.

Only a few counts were recorded for this clonotype. The rearrangement links TRBV28 to TRBJ1-5, with 8 bases aligning to TRBD1. The CDR3 is 16 residues long. V dropped 4 bases and J dropped 6; count of bases not matched to a gene: 11. The germline CDR1 and CDR2 sequences are MDHEN and SYDVKM. CDR3: CASSSQTGAGPQPQHF. The CDR3, as DNA: TGTGCCAGCAGTTCTCAGACAGGGGCTGGTCCTCAGCCCCAGCATTTT.

This rearrangement joins TRBV6-2 or TRBV6-3 to TRBJ2-1; TRBD2 matches at 9 bases. Germline trimming cut 6 bases from V and 0 bases from J; bases unmatched to any gene: 3. The CDR3 is 15 amino acids. Per the germline V gene, CDR1 is MNHEY and CDR2 is SVGEGT. In DNA, the CDR3 is TGTGCCAGCAGGAGCGGGAGGAACTCCTACAATGAGCAGTTCTTC. It yields the protein CASRSGRNSYNEQFF.

The chain employs TRBV12-3 or TRBV12-4 and TRBJ1-2, with no clear D. The V end was cut by 4 bases, the J end by 4 bases, with 13 bases between. The CDR3 consists of 14 residues. The chain's CDR3 is CASSSANNLYGYTF. The CDR3 nucleotides read TGTGCCAGCAGTTCGGCAAACAACCTCTATGGCTACACCTTC.